This T cell receptor beta chain originates from a study of T-cell reconstitution after alpha-beta-depleted transplantation in children. Unique molecular identifiers were built into the TCRbeta library. TCRdb redid the calling of the PCR reads with MiXCR, one entry per CDR3 protein. Of 75,000 to 100,000 distinct CDR3 sequences listed, approximately 9.2% were seen once; the top ten hold more than 6.5%. V lost 1 base and J 3 bases, leaving 1 base between the germline ends. CDR3 size: 13 residues. The germline CDR1 and CDR2 sequences are SGHTA and FQGNSA. The sequencing here drew on PBMCs from the stem cell graft donor, taken from the stem cell graft. V is TRBV7-2 and J is TRBJ2-6; D not resolved. The receptor comes from a human donor who donated a stem cell graft to a child with congenital amegakaryocytic thrombocytopenia. Written as DNA, the CDR3 is TGTGCCAGCAGCTTAGGTGGGGCCAACGTCCTGACTTTC. Amino acids: CASSLGGANVLTF.